This T cell receptor beta chain was retrieved from a study of T cells in Graves' hyperthyroidism and ophthalmopathy (dated by TCRdb to between 2018 and 2021). About the study as a whole: To identify TCR V-J signatures that set the groups apart, the researchers used a discovery cohort of more than 95 patients, made up of around 40 with Graves' ophthalmopathy and 57 with stable Graves' hyperthyroidism. Following sampling, methimazole starting at 30 mg daily was given to hyperthyroidism patients, and high-dose intravenous methylprednisolone was given to ophthalmopathy patients. The paper reports TCR Vbeta CDR3 sequencing of 135 peripheral blood samples: 43 ophthalmopathy, under 80 hyperthyroidism and approximately 17 progressor patients. Whether ophthalmopathy could be predicted prospectively was tested in an independent validation cohort made up of about 18 hyperthyroidism patients plus 17 patients who later progressed to ophthalmopathy. In about six Graves' hyperthyroidism patients, the study also compared T-cell repertoires from thyroid tissue with T-cell repertoires from blood. The 75 to 100 discovery patients were randomly divided into training and test sets at a 7:3 ratio. Study-wide conclusions, independent of this receptor: In validation, the model predicted progression to ophthalmopathy with 55% to 71% sensitivity and around 72% specificity, a median of 6.5 months before onset. Most expanded thyroid clonotypes (frequency above 0.001) were also found in blood, which suggests that blood repertoires may mirror thyroid immune responses. Sample size was not statistically predetermined, and blinding of investigators to group allocation was not performed. Ophthalmopathy was separated from stable hyperthyroidism by a 13 V-J signature model, with over 85% sensitivity and about 81% specificity obtained in cross-validation and 80%/75% obtained in testing.

TCR beta CDR3 regions were amplified from RNA transcripts. For the first round of RT-PCR on the TCR CDR3, the HTBI primer set was used together with the Qiagen OneStep RT-PCR kit. A second multiplex PCR round built the libraries, followed by size selection and purification. Sequencing of the libraries was done on an Illumina HiSeq2000 using paired-end 100 bp reads. In the paper's pipeline: SOAPnuke was used to process the raw data, with reads discarded if the reads contained adapters or uncalled bases, had a mean Phred below 15, or lacked an exact constant-primer or identifier match. COPE v1.2.5 was used to merge high-quality paired reads, and clonotypes were defined as unique nucleotide sequences. MiTCR v1.1 was used to align clonotypes to the IMGT TRBV, TRBD and TRBJ reference segments. Analysis was restricted to V-J combinations with a frequency above 0.0001, which covered 99.2% of repertoires. A TCS score was defined as the ratio between F50 (clonal expansion) and ExV (chaos), using BLOSUM62-based TCRdist between CDR3 peptides within each V-J. Welch's t-statistics and random forest reduced just over 500 V-J features to under 15, which were used in a naive Bayes classifier (R e1071). The similarity between thyroid and blood repertoires was quantified using the Morisita-Horn index. In-frame beta chains were kept once TCRdb had trimmed the public reads at Q25 with fastp and called clones with MiXCR. Here each entry gathers all rows of one CDR3 protein and keeps the most common genes and DNA. These V and J calls originate from TCRdb's pipeline instead of the authors' own analysis. The sample table lists about 700,000 distinct CDR3 sequences, about 45% of them with a count of one. The ten top clones hold under 8% of the sample.

In the case of this clonotype: No antigen is known for it. No much larger clone exists at a distance of one base, and base qualities are not known.

Patients with uncontrolled infections, other autoimmune diseases, pregnancy or lactation were excluded. Diagnoses were established on the basis of clinical symptoms, serum thyroxine and TRAb, thyroid ultrasound, and orbital computed tomography. Total RNA was extracted with Trizol reagent, and quality was checked on an Agilent 2100 Bioanalyzer. Sequencing was done on a sample of peripheral blood or thyroid tissue (not recorded which). This TCR was sampled from an adult man with Graves' disease, either hyperthyroidism or ophthalmopathy (not recorded which).

The DNA sequence is TGTGCCAGCAGTGACTCTGTGGGAGGTCAGCCCCAGCATTTT. It encodes CASSDSVGGQPQHF. The chain uses TRBV2 and TRBJ1-5, with no confident D gene call. The CDR3, from cysteine to phenylalanine, totals 14 residues. Only the CDR3 DNA stays, 42 bases, in frame from base 1. The germline V gene sets CDR1 to SNHLY and CDR2 to FYNNEI. V and J lose 3 bases and 6 bases, and a span of 12 bases separates them.